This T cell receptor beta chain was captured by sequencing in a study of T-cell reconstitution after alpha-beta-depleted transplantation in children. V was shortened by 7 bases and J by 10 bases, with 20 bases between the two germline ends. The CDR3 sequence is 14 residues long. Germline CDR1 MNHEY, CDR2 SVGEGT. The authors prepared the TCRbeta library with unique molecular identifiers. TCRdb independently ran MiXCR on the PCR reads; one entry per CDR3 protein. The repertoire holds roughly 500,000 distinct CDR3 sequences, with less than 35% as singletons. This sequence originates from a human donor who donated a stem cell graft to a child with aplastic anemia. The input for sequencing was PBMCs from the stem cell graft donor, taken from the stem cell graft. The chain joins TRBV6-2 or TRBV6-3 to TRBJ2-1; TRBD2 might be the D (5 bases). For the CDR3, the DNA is TGTGCCAGCAAAATCTTAGAAGGGCCGGGGGAGCAGTTCTTC. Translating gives CASKILEGPGEQFF.